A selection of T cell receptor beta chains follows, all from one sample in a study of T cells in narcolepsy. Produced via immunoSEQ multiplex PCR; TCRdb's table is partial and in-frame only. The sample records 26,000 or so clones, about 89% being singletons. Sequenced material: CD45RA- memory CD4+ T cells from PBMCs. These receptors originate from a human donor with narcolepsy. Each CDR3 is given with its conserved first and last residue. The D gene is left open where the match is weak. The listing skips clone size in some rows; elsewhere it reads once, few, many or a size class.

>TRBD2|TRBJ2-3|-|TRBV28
CASTSPGGTDTQYF
TGTGCCAGCACCTCTCCGGGGGGAACAGATACGCAGTATTTT
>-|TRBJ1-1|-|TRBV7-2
CASSFRLLGFEAFF
TGTGCCAGCAGCTTCAGGCTTCTCGGGTTTGAAGCTTTCTTT
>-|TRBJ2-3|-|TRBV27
CASSSPPSGADTQYF
TGTGCCAGCAGTTCTCCACCGTCTGGGGCAGATACGCAGTATTTT
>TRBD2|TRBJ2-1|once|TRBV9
CASSVGMTSGRNEQFF
TGTGCCAGCAGCGTAGGAATGACTAGCGGGAGAAATGAGCAGTTCTTC
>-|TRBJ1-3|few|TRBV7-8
CASSQGTGNTIYF
TGTGCCAGCAGCCAGGGTACTGGAAACACCATATATTTT
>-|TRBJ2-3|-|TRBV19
CASSIGTPTDTQYF
TGTGCCAGTAGTATCGGCACACCCACAGATACGCAGTATTTT
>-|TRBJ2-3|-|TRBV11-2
CASSSQMFTDTQYF
TGTGCCAGCAGCTCACAAATGTTCACAGATACGCAGTATTTT
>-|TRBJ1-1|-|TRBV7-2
CASSLASLNTEAFF
TGTGCCAGCAGCTTAGCTTCTCTGAACACTGAAGCTTTCTTT
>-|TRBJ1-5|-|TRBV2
CASRLDSGGQPQHF
TGTGCCAGCAGATTAGACAGCGGCGGTCAGCCCCAGCATTTT
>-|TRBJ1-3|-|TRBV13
CASSLAGVGNTIYF
TGTGCCAGCAGCTTAGCAGGGGTTGGAAACACCATATATTTT
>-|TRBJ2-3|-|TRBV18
CASSPNGAGDTQYF
TGTGCCAGCTCACCAAACGGGGCAGGAGATACGCAGTATTTT
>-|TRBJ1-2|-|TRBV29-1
CSGYRDNYGYTF
TGCAGCGGCTACAGGGATAACTATGGCTACACCTTC
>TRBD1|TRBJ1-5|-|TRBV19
CASIPRTGGVIQPQHF
TGTGCCAGTATTCCCCGCACAGGGGGCGTCATTCAGCCCCAGCATTTT
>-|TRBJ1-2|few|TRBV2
CASRRALERYGYTF
TGTGCCAGCCGGAGGGCCCTGGAACGCTATGGCTACACCTTC
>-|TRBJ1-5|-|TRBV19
CASTSGAYGNQPQHF
TGTGCCAGTACTTCCGGGGCCTATGGCAATCAGCCCCAGCATTTT
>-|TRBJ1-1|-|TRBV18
CASSPRPNTEAFF
TGTGCCAGCTCACCGCGACCTAACACTGAAGCTTTCTTT
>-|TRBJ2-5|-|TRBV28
CASSYGTPRETQYF
TGTGCCAGCAGTTACGGGACTCCGAGGGAGACCCAGTACTTC
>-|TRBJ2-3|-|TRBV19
CASSGLVLTDTQYF
TGTGCCAGTAGCGGGCTAGTTTTAACAGATACGCAGTATTTT
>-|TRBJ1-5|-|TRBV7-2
CASSLVGGQPQHF
TGTGCCAGCAGCTTAGTCGGGGGTCAGCCCCAGCATTTT
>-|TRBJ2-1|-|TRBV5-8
CASSLVPGGEQFF
TGTGCCAGCAGCTTGGTTCCGGGTGGTGAGCAGTTCTTC
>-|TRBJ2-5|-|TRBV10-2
CASTPALLQETQYF
TGCGCCAGCACCCCCGCCCTCTTACAAGAGACCCAGTACTTC
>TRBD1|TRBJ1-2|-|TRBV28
CASSFIDRGWGYTF
TGTGCCAGCAGTTTCATAGACAGGGGATGGGGCTACACCTTC
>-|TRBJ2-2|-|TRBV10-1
CASSESGNRNTGELFF
TGCGCCAGCAGTGAGTCGGGCAACCGGAACACCGGGGAGCTGTTTTTT
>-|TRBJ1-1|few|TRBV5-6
CASSLRVTTEAFF
TGTGCCAGCAGCCTCCGGGTAACCACTGAAGCTTTCTTT
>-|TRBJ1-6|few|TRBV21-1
CASSKDRCSSYNSPLHF
TGTGCCAGCAGCAAAGATCGATGCAGCTCCTATAATTCACCCCTCCACTTT
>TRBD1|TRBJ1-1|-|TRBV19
CASSNRDRSEAFF
TGTGCCAGTAGTAATAGGGACAGGTCTGAAGCTTTCTTT
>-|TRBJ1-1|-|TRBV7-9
CASKGRTYTEAFF
TGTGCCAGCAAGGGTAGGACGTACACTGAAGCTTTCTTT
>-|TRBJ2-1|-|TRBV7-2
CASSLQPPEQFF
TGTGCCAGCAGCTTACAGCCCCCTGAGCAGTTCTTC
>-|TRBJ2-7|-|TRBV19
CASSSRSGVYEQYF
TGTGCCAGTAGTTCAAGGTCAGGGGTCTACGAGCAGTACTTC